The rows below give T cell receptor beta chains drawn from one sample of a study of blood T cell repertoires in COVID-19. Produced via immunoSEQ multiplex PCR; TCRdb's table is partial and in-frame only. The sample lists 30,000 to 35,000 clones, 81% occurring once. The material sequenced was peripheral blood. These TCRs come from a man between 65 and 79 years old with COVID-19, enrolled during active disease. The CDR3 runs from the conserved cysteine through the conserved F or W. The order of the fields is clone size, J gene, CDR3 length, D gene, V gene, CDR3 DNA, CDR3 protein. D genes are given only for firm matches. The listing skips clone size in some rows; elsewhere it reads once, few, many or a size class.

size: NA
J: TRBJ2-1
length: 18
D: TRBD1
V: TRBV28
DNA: TGTGCCAGCAGTTCTCCGGGACAGGGGGAGAGTGGCAGGAATGAGCAGTTCTTC
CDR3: CASSSPGQGESGRNEQFF

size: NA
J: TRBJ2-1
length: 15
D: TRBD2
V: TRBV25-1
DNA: TGTGCCAGCAGTGAGGGACTAGTGGCCTCGATTGAGCAGTTCTTC
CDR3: CASSEGLVASIEQFF

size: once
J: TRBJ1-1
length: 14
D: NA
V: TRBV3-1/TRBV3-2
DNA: TGTGCCAGCAGCCCCGACTTGGGGAACACTGAAGCTTTCTTT
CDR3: CASSPDLGNTEAFF

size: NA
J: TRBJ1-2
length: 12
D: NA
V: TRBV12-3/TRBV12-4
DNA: TGTGCCAGCAGTTCCAGGACGGGAGGCTACACCTTC
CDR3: CASSSRTGGYTF

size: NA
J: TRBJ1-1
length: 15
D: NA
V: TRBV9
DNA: TGTGCCAGCAGCGTAGGCGGGGAAACCAACACTGAAGCTTTCTTT
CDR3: CASSVGGETNTEAFF

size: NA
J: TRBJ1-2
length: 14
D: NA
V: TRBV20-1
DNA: TGCAGTGCTAGTCGACAGGTACATAACTATGGCTACACCTTC
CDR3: CSASRQVHNYGYTF

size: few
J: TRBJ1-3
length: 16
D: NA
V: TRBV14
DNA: TGTGCCAGCAGCCAAGATCCAGTGGGCACTGGAAACACCATATATTTT
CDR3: CASSQDPVGTGNTIYF

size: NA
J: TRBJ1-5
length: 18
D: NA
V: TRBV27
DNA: TGTGCCAGCAGTTTATCGTACCGGGACATTTCAGGCAATCAGCCCCAGCATTTT
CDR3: CASSLSYRDISGNQPQHF

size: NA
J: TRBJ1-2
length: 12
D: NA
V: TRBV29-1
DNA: TGCAGCGTTGAAGGCAGGGAAGGCGGCTACACCTTC
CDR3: CSVEGREGGYTF

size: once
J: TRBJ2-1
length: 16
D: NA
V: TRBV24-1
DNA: TGTGCCACCAGTGATTTATCGGCTAGTTTTGGCGATGAGCAGTTCTTC
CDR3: CATSDLSASFGDEQFF

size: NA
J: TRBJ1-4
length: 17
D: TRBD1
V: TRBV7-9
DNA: TGTGCCAGCAGCAGAACAGGGGTAGGGGCAACTAATGAAAAACTGTTTTTT
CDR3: CASSRTGVGATNEKLFF

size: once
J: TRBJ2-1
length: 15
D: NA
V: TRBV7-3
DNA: TGTGCCAGCAGCCCTCTGGCGGGACCGTACAATGAGCAGTTCTTC
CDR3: CASSPLAGPYNEQFF

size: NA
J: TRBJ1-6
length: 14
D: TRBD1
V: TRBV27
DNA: TGTGCCAGCAGTTACGGGACAGCCAATTCACCCCTCCACTTT
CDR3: CASSYGTANSPLHF

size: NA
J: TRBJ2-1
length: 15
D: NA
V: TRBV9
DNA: TGTGCCAGCAGCGTACGGGTGGGAGTCAGTAATGAGCAGTTCTTC
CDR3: CASSVRVGVSNEQFF

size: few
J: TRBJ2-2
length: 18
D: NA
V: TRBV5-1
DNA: TGCGCCAGCAGCTCTCGCGCCGGGATTATCCCCCAAACCGGGGAGCTGTTTTTT
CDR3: CASSSRAGIIPQTGELFF

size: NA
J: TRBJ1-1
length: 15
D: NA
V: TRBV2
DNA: TGTGCCAGCAGTGAAAGCAGGGGAATGAACACTGAAGCTTTCTTT
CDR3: CASSESRGMNTEAFF

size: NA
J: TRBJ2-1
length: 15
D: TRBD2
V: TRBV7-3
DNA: TGTGCCAGCAGCCAGCGACTAGCGGGCGGCAATGAGCAGTTCTTC
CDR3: CASSQRLAGGNEQFF

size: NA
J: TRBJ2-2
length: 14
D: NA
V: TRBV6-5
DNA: TGTGCCAGCAGAGGCCAAACAGGGACCGGGGAGCTGTTTTTT
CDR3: CASRGQTGTGELFF